Listed below are T cell receptor beta chains from one sample, sequenced in a study of cytotoxic CD8 clonotypes in ibrutinib-treated CLL. The protocol was immunoSEQ multiplex PCR, while the TCRdb copy is restricted to in-frame clones and leaves out a portion. In the table there are 110,000 to 150,000 clones, 76% of which are singletons. The starting material was PBMCs, obtained after 24 months of ibrutinib treatment. Source of these receptors: a human donor with chronic lymphocytic leukemia. The CDR3 runs from the conserved cysteine through the conserved F or W. D genes are given only for firm matches. Expanded clones get a size class; other rows say once, few or many, or leave the size out.

j_call: TRBJ2-3; d_call: TRBD2; clone_size: .; cdr3_length: 14; v_call: TRBV7-2; cdr3_nt: TGTGCCAGCAGCCCCCTAGCGGGGGGGGATACGCAGTATTTT; cdr3_aa: CASSPLAGGDTQYF
j_call: TRBJ1-5; d_call: .; clone_size: .; cdr3_length: 16; v_call: TRBV4-2; cdr3_nt: TGTGCCAGCAGCCAAGAAGCGGGAACAAAAAATCAGCCCCAGCATTTT; cdr3_aa: CASSQEAGTKNQPQHF
j_call: TRBJ2-7; d_call: .; clone_size: .; cdr3_length: 14; v_call: TRBV7-9; cdr3_nt: TGTGCCAGCAGCCCGTCGGGGACCGCCTACGAGCAGTACTTC; cdr3_aa: CASSPSGTAYEQYF
j_call: TRBJ2-2; d_call: .; clone_size: .; cdr3_length: 15; v_call: TRBV27; cdr3_nt: TGTGCCAGCACCTCCAGAGGGGTCGTCACCGGGGAGCTGTTTTTT; cdr3_aa: CASTSRGVVTGELFF
j_call: TRBJ1-5; d_call: .; clone_size: .; cdr3_length: 13; v_call: TRBV19; cdr3_nt: TGTGCCAGTAGTTGGGCCCCGGGTCAGCCCCAGCATTTT; cdr3_aa: CASSWAPGQPQHF
j_call: TRBJ2-7; d_call: TRBD1; clone_size: .; cdr3_length: 15; v_call: TRBV6-4; cdr3_nt: TGTGCCAGCAGTGAAGGGACAGGCAGCCCCTACGAGCAGTACTTC; cdr3_aa: CASSEGTGSPYEQYF
j_call: TRBJ1-2; d_call: .; clone_size: .; cdr3_length: 13; v_call: TRBV7-2; cdr3_nt: TGTGCCAGCAGCTTACACCTGTACTATGGCTACACCTTC; cdr3_aa: CASSLHLYYGYTF
j_call: TRBJ2-7; d_call: TRBD1; clone_size: .; cdr3_length: 14; v_call: TRBV10-1; cdr3_nt: TGCGCCAGCAAACCGGGACAGGGGGCTTACGAGCAGTACTTC; cdr3_aa: CASKPGQGAYEQYF
j_call: TRBJ1-2; d_call: TRBD1; clone_size: once; cdr3_length: 14; v_call: TRBV5-1; cdr3_nt: TGCGCCAGCAGCTTGGCTGGACAGGGTATGGGCTACACCTTC; cdr3_aa: CASSLAGQGMGYTF
j_call: TRBJ2-3; d_call: .; clone_size: .; cdr3_length: 13; v_call: TRBV9; cdr3_nt: TGCGCCAGCAGCGTAGAGTCAGTGGGTACGCAGTATTTT; cdr3_aa: CASSVESVGTQYF
j_call: TRBJ2-1; d_call: TRBD2; clone_size: many; cdr3_length: 15; v_call: TRBV5-4; cdr3_nt: TGTGCCAGCAGCCCCCCTAGCGGGAGTTCGGATGAGCAGTTCTTC; cdr3_aa: CASSPPSGSSDEQFF
j_call: TRBJ1-4; d_call: TRBD1; clone_size: .; cdr3_length: 15; v_call: TRBV25-1; cdr3_nt: TGTGCCAGCAGTCCGAGGACAGGGTCTGGTGAAAAACTGTTTTTT; cdr3_aa: CASSPRTGSGEKLFF
j_call: TRBJ2-2; d_call: TRBD1; clone_size: .; cdr3_length: 17; v_call: TRBV5-4; cdr3_nt: TGTGCCAGCAGCTCCTTACAGGGGACGTTGGGCACCGGGGAGCTGTTTTTT; cdr3_aa: CASSSLQGTLGTGELFF
j_call: TRBJ2-2; d_call: .; clone_size: .; cdr3_length: 14; v_call: TRBV6-5; cdr3_nt: TGTGCCAGCAGTTACGGGGCTAACACCGGGGAGCTGTTTTTT; cdr3_aa: CASSYGANTGELFF
j_call: TRBJ1-5; d_call: TRBD1; clone_size: once; cdr3_length: 16; v_call: TRBV28; cdr3_nt: TGTGCCAGCAGTGCCCCCCCGGGACAGGGGGTTCAGCCCCAGCATTTT; cdr3_aa: CASSAPPGQGVQPQHF
j_call: TRBJ1-2; d_call: .; clone_size: .; cdr3_length: 15; v_call: TRBV5-6; cdr3_nt: TGTGCCAGCACCCGGGGGGCCCCGTCGGTCTATGGCTACACCTTC; cdr3_aa: CASTRGAPSVYGYTF
j_call: TRBJ1-2; d_call: .; clone_size: once; cdr3_length: 14; v_call: TRBV2; cdr3_nt: TGTGCCAGCAGTGAATCTCTGCGTCGCTATGGCTACACCTTC; cdr3_aa: CASSESLRRYGYTF
j_call: TRBJ2-1; d_call: TRBD2; clone_size: few; cdr3_length: 14; v_call: TRBV6-6; cdr3_nt: TGTGCCAGCAGAGCGGGGCGCGTGCAAGATGAGCAGTTCTTC; cdr3_aa: CASRAGRVQDEQFF
j_call: TRBJ2-1; d_call: TRBD2; clone_size: .; cdr3_length: 14; v_call: TRBV6-5; cdr3_nt: TGTGCCAGCAGGACCGGACTAGCGGGAAATGAGCAGTTCTTC; cdr3_aa: CASRTGLAGNEQFF
j_call: TRBJ2-5; d_call: .; clone_size: .; cdr3_length: 15; v_call: TRBV19; cdr3_nt: TGTGCCAGTAGCCCCGAGGGCCGATTTTGGTCCCCCCAGTACTTC; cdr3_aa: CASSPEGRFWSPQYF
j_call: TRBJ2-7; d_call: .; clone_size: .; cdr3_length: 12; v_call: TRBV29-1; cdr3_nt: TGCAGCGTTTCGGGCAGACCCTACGAGCAGTACTTC; cdr3_aa: CSVSGRPYEQYF
j_call: TRBJ2-1; d_call: TRBD2; clone_size: .; cdr3_length: 14; v_call: TRBV11-2; cdr3_nt: TGTGCCAGCAGCGCAGGACTAGTGGGCAATGAGCAGTTCTTC; cdr3_aa: CASSAGLVGNEQFF
j_call: TRBJ1-1; d_call: .; clone_size: .; cdr3_length: 11; v_call: TRBV30; cdr3_nt: TGTGCCTGGAGTGTAAGCTACACGTCCTCCTTT; cdr3_aa: CAWSVSYTSSF
j_call: TRBJ2-5; d_call: TRBD2; clone_size: .; cdr3_length: 15; v_call: TRBV28; cdr3_nt: TGTGCCAGCAGTCCCGGACTAGCGGGAGAGGGGACCCAGTACTTC; cdr3_aa: CASSPGLAGEGTQYF
j_call: TRBJ2-1; d_call: TRBD2; clone_size: .; cdr3_length: 14; v_call: TRBV7-2; cdr3_nt: TGTGCCAGCAGCTTTCCTAGCGGGAGGGTTGAGCAGTTCTTC; cdr3_aa: CASSFPSGRVEQFF
j_call: TRBJ1-5; d_call: TRBD1; clone_size: .; cdr3_length: 14; v_call: TRBV28; cdr3_nt: TGTGCCAGCAGCCGCCCAGGGGGGAATCAGCCCCAGCATTTT; cdr3_aa: CASSRPGGNQPQHF
j_call: TRBJ1-1; d_call: TRBD1; clone_size: .; cdr3_length: 13; v_call: TRBV5-4; cdr3_nt: TGTGCCAGCAGCTGGGACAGTAACACTGAAGCTTTCTTT; cdr3_aa: CASSWDSNTEAFF
j_call: TRBJ1-2; d_call: .; clone_size: .; cdr3_length: 14; v_call: TRBV28; cdr3_nt: TGTGCCAGCACCACCCTGGGACGGCCCTATGGCTACACCTTC; cdr3_aa: CASTTLGRPYGYTF
j_call: TRBJ2-6; d_call: .; clone_size: .; cdr3_length: 15; v_call: TRBV7-3; cdr3_nt: TGTGCCAGCAGCTTAACCAGGGCTGGGGCCAACGTCCTGACTTTC; cdr3_aa: CASSLTRAGANVLTF
j_call: TRBJ1-2; d_call: .; clone_size: few; cdr3_length: 13; v_call: TRBV28; cdr3_nt: TGTGCCAACTCAGACGGGACCACGGCGGGCTACACCTTC; cdr3_aa: CANSDGTTAGYTF
j_call: TRBJ1-1; d_call: .; clone_size: .; cdr3_length: 14; v_call: TRBV18; cdr3_nt: TGTGCCAGCTCACCAGACACGGGGAACACTGAAGCTTTCTTT; cdr3_aa: CASSPDTGNTEAFF
j_call: TRBJ2-1; d_call: .; clone_size: .; cdr3_length: 12; v_call: TRBV13; cdr3_nt: TGTGCCAGCAGCTTAGGTTCTAGTGAGCAGTTCTTC; cdr3_aa: CASSLGSSEQFF
j_call: TRBJ2-7; d_call: TRBD2; clone_size: few; cdr3_length: 18; v_call: TRBV4-3; cdr3_nt: TGCGCCAGCAGCCAGGGGAGGGGTGGCGGGGGGACCACCTACGAGCAGTACTTC; cdr3_aa: CASSQGRGGGGTTYEQYF
j_call: TRBJ2-3; d_call: .; clone_size: once; cdr3_length: 14; v_call: TRBV5-5; cdr3_nt: TGTGCCAGCAGCGAGTACCCTGGCGCAGATACGCAGTATTTT; cdr3_aa: CASSEYPGADTQYF
j_call: TRBJ2-7; d_call: .; clone_size: .; cdr3_length: 15; v_call: TRBV11-1; cdr3_nt: TGTGCCAGCAGCCACGGGGGTGTGGTGTACTACGAGCAGTACTTC; cdr3_aa: CASSHGGVVYYEQYF
j_call: TRBJ1-5; d_call: .; clone_size: few; cdr3_length: 13; v_call: TRBV6-5; cdr3_nt: TGTGCCAGCAGGCTCACAGGCAATCAGCCCCAGCATTTT; cdr3_aa: CASRLTGNQPQHF
j_call: TRBJ2-2; d_call: .; clone_size: once; cdr3_length: 15; v_call: TRBV15; cdr3_nt: TGTGCCACCAGCCGCGGGCAGGCGGGCACCGGGGAGCTGTTTTTT; cdr3_aa: CATSRGQAGTGELFF
j_call: TRBJ1-1; d_call: .; clone_size: once; cdr3_length: 12; v_call: TRBV21-1; cdr3_nt: TGTGCCCGATGCAAGGGAGGCACTGAAGCTTTCTTT; cdr3_aa: CARCKGGTEAFF
j_call: TRBJ2-7; d_call: .; clone_size: .; cdr3_length: 11; v_call: TRBV20-1; cdr3_nt: TGCAGTGCTAGGTGGGTGGGAGAGCAGTACTTC; cdr3_aa: CSARWVGEQYF
j_call: TRBJ1-1; d_call: .; clone_size: .; cdr3_length: 13; v_call: TRBV18; cdr3_nt: TGTGCCAGCTCACCACCGGGGGAAGGAGAAGCTTTCTTT; cdr3_aa: CASSPPGEGEAFF
j_call: TRBJ2-7; d_call: .; clone_size: .; cdr3_length: 16; v_call: TRBV11-2; cdr3_nt: TGTGCCAGCAGCTTAGTGGGGGGGGCGACAGTTTACGAGCAGTACTTC; cdr3_aa: CASSLVGGATVYEQYF
j_call: TRBJ2-2; d_call: .; clone_size: .; cdr3_length: 16; v_call: TRBV10-3; cdr3_nt: TGTGCCATCAGTGAGTGGGCAGCGGGCGACACCGGGGAGCTGTTTTTT; cdr3_aa: CAISEWAAGDTGELFF
j_call: TRBJ2-7; d_call: TRBD1; clone_size: .; cdr3_length: 18; v_call: TRBV25-1; cdr3_nt: TGTGCCAGCAGTGAGGTAGTGGGCAGGGGGCGGGCCGGCTACGAGCAGTACTTC; cdr3_aa: CASSEVVGRGRAGYEQYF
j_call: TRBJ2-3; d_call: .; clone_size: .; cdr3_length: 15; v_call: TRBV5-1; cdr3_nt: TGCGCCAGCAGCTTGGTGGGTTTTTCCACAGATACGCAGTATTTT; cdr3_aa: CASSLVGFSTDTQYF
j_call: TRBJ1-1; d_call: TRBD1; clone_size: .; cdr3_length: 15; v_call: TRBV6-5; cdr3_nt: TGTGCCAGCAGGACCGGGACAGCCAGGCCACCTGAAGCTTTCTTT; cdr3_aa: CASRTGTARPPEAFF
j_call: TRBJ1-5; d_call: .; clone_size: .; cdr3_length: 14; v_call: TRBV10-3; cdr3_nt: TGTGCCATCAGTGCTTTCCCCAGCAATCAGCCCCAGCATTTT; cdr3_aa: CAISAFPSNQPQHF
j_call: TRBJ2-7; d_call: TRBD2; clone_size: .; cdr3_length: 16; v_call: TRBV10-3; cdr3_nt: TGTGCCATCAGTGAACCCGGACTAGCGGGAGGGGACGAGCAGTACTTC; cdr3_aa: CAISEPGLAGGDEQYF
j_call: TRBJ2-3; d_call: .; clone_size: .; cdr3_length: 13; v_call: TRBV7-2; cdr3_nt: TGTGCCAGCAGCCCCAGGGGTCCAGATACGCAGTATTTT; cdr3_aa: CASSPRGPDTQYF
j_call: TRBJ1-6; d_call: .; clone_size: few; cdr3_length: 14; v_call: TRBV6-5; cdr3_nt: TGTGCCAGCAGCCAGAGCTCCTATAATTCACCCCTCCACTTT; cdr3_aa: CASSQSSYNSPLHF